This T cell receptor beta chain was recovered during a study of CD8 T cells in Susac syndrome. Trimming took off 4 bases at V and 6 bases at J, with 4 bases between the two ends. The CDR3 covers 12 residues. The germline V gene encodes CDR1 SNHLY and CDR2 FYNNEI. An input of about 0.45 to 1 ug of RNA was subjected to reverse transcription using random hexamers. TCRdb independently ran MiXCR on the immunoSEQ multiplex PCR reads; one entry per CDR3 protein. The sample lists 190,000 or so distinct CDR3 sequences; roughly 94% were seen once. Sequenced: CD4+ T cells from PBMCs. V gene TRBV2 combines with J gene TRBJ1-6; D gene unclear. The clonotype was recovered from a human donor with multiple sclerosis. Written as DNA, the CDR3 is TGTGCCAGCAGTGGATTTAATTCACCCCTCCACTTT. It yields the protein CASSGFNSPLHF.